This T cell receptor (beta chain) was sequenced for a study of T-cell reconstitution after alpha-beta-depleted transplantation in children. In germline, CDR1 is MDHEN, CDR2 SYDVKM. The CDR3 extends over 12 amino acids. Deletions cut 4 bases from V and 4 bases from J, with 7 bases between. Preparation of the TCRbeta library was carried out with unique molecular identifiers. TCRdb called the PCR reads again in MiXCR, with one record for every CDR3 protein. The sample contains tens of thousands of distinct CDR3 sequences, around 5.9% of which appear only once. Remarks on this clonotype: Antigen unknown.

General study points: Reportedly, roughly two months post-transplant, alpha-beta T cells arose from several hundred expanded graft clones. The study traced high day-60 TCRbeta diversity in some patients to surviving recipient T cells and thymic progenitors. Newly made T cells mostly supplied T-cell counts and diversity one year after transplant.

This rearrangement joins TRBV28 to TRBJ2-5; no reliable D call. Sequenced here: PBMCs, mostly from graft donor cells, sampled 60 days after TCRalphabeta/CD19-depleted stem cell transplant. This sequence originates from a female patient between 2 and 15 years old who had a stem cell transplant for aplastic anemia, so the T cells may come from the graft donor. CDR3 coding DNA: TGTGCCAGCAGTTCGTCTCTAGAGACCCAGTACTTC. Protein product: CASSSSLETQYF. Drawing the rest from reference TRBV28 and TRBJ2-5, the complete variable domain is DVKVTQSSRYLVKRTGEKVFLECVQDMDHENMFWYRQDPGLGLRLIYFSYDVKMKEKGDIPEGYSVSREKKERFSLILESASTNQTSMYLCASSSSLETQYFGPGTRLLVL.